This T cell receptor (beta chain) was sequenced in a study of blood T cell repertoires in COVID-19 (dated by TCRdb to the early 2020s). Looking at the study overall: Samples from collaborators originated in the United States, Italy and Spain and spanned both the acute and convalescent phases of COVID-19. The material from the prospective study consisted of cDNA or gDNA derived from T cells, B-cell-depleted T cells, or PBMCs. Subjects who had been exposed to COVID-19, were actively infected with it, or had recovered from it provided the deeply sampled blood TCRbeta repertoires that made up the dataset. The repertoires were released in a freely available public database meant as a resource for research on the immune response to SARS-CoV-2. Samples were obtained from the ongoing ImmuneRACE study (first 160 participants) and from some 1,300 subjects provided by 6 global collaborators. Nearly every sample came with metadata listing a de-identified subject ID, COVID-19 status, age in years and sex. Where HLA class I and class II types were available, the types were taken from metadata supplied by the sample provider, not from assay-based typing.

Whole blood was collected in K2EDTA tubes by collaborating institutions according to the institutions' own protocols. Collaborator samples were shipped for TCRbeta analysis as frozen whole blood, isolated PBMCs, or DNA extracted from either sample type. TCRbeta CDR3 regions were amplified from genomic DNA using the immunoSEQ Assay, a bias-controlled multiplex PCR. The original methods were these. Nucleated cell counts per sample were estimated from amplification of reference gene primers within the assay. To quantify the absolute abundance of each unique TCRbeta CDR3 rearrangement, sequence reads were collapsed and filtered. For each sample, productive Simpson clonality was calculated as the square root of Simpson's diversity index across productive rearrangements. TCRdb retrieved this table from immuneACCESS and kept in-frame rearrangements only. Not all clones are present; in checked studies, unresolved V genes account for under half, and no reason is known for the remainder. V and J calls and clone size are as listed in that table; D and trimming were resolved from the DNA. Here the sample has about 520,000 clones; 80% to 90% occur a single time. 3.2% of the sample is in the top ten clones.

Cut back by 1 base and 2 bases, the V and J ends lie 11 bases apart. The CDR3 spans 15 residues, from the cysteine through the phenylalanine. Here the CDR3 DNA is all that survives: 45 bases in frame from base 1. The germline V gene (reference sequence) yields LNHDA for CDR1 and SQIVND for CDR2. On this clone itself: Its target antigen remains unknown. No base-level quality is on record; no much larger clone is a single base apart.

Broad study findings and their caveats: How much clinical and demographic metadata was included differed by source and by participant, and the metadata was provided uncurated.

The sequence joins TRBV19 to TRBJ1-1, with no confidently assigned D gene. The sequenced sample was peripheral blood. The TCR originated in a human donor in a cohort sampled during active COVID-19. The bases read TGTGCCAGTAGTATAGTTGGCAGATACAACACTGAAGCTTTCTTT. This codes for CASSIVGRYNTEAFF.